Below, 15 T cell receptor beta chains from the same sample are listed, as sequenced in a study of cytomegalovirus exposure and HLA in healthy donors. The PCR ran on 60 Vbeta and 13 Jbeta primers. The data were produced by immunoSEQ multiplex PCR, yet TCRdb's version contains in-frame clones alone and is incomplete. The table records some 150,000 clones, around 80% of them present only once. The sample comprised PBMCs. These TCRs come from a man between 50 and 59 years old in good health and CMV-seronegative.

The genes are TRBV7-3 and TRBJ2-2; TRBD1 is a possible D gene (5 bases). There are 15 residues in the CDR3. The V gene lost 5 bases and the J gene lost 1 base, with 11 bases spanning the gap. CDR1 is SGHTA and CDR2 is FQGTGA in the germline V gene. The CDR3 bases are TGTGCCAGCAGCCAAGGCGGACAGAACACCGGGGAGCTGTTTTTT. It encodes CASSQGGQNTGELFF.

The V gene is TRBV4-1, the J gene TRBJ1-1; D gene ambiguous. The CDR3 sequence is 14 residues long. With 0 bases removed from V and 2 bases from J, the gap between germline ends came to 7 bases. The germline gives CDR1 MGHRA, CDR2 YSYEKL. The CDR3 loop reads CASSQDPVNTEAFF. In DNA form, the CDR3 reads TGCGCCAGCAGCCAAGACCCCGTAAACACTGAAGCTTTCTTT.

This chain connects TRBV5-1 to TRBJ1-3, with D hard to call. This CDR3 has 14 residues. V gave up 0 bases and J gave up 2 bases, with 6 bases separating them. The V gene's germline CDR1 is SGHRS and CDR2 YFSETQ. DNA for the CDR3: TGCGCCAGCAGCTTGGGAGGGACTGGAAACACCATATATTTT. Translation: CASSLGGTGNTIYF.

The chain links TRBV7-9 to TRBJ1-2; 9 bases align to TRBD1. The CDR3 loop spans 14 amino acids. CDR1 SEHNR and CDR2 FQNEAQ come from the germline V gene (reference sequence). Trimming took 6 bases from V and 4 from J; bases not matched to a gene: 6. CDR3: CASRGGTGIYGYTF. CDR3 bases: TGTGCCAGCAGGGGGGGGACAGGGATCTATGGCTACACCTTC.

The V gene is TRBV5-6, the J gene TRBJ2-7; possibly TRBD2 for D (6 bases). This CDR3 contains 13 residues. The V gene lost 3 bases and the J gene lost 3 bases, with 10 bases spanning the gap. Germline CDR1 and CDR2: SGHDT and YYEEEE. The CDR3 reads CASSSGLNYEQYF. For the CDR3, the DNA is TGTGCCAGCAGCTCGGGACTGAACTACGAGCAGTACTTC.

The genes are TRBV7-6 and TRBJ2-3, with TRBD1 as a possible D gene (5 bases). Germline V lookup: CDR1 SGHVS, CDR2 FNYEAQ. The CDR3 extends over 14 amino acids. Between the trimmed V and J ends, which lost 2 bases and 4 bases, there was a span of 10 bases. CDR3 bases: TGTGCCAGCAGCTTATCTAGACAGCCAGATACGCAGTATTTT. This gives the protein CASSLSRQPDTQYF.

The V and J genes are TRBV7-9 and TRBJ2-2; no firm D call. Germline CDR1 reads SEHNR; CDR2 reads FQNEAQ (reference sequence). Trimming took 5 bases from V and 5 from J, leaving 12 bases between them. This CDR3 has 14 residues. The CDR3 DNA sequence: TGTGCCAGCAGCCAACACCTCGGGACCGGGGAGCTGTTTTTT. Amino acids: CASSQHLGTGELFF.

The CDR3 bases are TGTGCCAGCAAGAGGGGGCTAGGGGAGACCCAGTACTTC. Protein sequence: CASKRGLGETQYF. The V and J genes are TRBV25-1 and TRBJ2-5; 7 nucleotides align to TRBD1. The CDR3 runs to 13 residues. V lost 7 bases to trimming and J lost 5 bases; unmatched junction nucleotides: 7. Germline V lookup: CDR1 MGHDK, CDR2 SYGVNS.

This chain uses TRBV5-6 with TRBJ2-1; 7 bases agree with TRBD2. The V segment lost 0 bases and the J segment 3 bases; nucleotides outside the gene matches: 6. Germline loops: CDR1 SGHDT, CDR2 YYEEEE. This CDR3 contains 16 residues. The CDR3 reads CASSLDGASGYNEQFF. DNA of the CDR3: TGTGCCAGCAGCTTGGATGGGGCTAGCGGCTACAATGAGCAGTTCTTC.

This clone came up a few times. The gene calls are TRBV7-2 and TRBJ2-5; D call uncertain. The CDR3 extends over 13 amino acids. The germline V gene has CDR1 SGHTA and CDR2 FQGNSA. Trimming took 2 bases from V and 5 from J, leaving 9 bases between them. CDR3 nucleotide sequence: TGTGCCAGCAGCTTATGGCAGGCCGAGACCCAGTACTTC. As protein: CASSLWQAETQYF.

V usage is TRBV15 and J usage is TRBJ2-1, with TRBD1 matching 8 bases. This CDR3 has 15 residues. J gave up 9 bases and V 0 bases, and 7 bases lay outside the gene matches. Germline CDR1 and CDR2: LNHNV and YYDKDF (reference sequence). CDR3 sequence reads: CATSREVHRGSEQFF. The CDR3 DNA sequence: TGTGCCACCAGCAGAGAAGTGCACAGGGGGAGTGAGCAGTTCTTC.

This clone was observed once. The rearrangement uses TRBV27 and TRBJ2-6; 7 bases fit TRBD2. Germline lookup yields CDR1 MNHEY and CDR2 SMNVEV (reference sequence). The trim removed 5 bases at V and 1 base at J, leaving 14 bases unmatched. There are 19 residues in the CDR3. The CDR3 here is CASSMENGRFGSGANVLTF. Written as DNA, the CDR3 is TGTGCCAGCAGTATGGAAAACGGGAGGTTTGGGTCTGGGGCCAACGTCCTGACTTTC.

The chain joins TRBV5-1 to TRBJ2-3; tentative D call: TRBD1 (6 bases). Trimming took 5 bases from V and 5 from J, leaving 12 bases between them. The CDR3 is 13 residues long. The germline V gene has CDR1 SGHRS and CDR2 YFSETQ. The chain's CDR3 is CASRQGAIDTQYF. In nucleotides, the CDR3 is TGCGCCAGCAGACAGGGTGCAATAGATACGCAGTATTTT.

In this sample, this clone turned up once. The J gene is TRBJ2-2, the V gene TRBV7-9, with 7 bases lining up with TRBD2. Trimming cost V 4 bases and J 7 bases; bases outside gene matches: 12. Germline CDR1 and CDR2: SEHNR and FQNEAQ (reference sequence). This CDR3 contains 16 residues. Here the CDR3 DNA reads TGTGCCAGCAGCTCAAATAGCGGACTAGGTGGCGGGGAGCTGTTTTTT. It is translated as CASSSNSGLGGGELFF. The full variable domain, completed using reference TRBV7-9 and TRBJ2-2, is DTGVSQNPRHKITKRGQNVTFRCDPISEHNRLYWYRQTLGQGPEFLTYFQNEAQLEKSRLLSDRFSAERPKGSFSTLEIQRTEQGDSAMYLCASSSNSGLGGGELFFGEGSRLTVL.

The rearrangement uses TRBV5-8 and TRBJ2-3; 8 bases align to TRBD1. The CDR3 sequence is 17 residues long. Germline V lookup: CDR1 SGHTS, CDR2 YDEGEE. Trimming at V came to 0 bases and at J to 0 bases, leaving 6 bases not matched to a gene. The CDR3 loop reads CASSLESGQASTDTQYF. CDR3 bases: TGTGCCAGCAGCTTGGAGTCGGGACAGGCTAGCACAGATACGCAGTATTTT.